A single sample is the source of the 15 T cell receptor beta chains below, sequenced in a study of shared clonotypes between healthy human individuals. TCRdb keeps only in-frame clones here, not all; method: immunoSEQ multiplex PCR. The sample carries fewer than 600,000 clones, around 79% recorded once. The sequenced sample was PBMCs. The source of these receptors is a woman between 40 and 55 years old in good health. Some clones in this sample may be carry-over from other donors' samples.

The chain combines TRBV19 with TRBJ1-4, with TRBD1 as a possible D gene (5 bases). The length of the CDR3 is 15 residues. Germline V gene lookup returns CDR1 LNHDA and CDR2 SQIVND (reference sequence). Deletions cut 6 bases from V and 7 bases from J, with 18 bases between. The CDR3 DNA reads TGTGCCAGTAGAGATGTTAGGAGGGGAGGTGAAAAACTGTTTTTT. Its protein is CASRDVRRGGEKLFF.

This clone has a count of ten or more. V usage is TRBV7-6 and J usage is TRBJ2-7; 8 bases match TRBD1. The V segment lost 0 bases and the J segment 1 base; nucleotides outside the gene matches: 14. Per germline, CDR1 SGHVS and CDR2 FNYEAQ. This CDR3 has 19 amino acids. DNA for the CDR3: TGTGCCAGCAGCTTAGCGGTGAGAACAGGGGGACTGGGGTCCTACGAGCAGTACTTC. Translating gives CASSLAVRTGGLGSYEQYF.

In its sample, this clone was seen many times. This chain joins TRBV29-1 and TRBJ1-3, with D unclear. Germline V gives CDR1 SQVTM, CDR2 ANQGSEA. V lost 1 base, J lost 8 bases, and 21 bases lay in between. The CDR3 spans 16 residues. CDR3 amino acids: CSVEVGDYPAGYTIYF. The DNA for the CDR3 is TGCAGCGTTGAAGTGGGTGACTACCCCGCGGGATACACCATATATTTT.

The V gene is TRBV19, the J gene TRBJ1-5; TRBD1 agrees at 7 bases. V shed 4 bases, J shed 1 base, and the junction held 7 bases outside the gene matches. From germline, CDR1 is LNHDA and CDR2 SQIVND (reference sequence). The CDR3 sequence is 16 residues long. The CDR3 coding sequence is TGTGCCAGTAGTACGACCCAGGGGGGGAGCAATCAGCCCCAGCATTTT. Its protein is CASSTTQGGSNQPQHF.

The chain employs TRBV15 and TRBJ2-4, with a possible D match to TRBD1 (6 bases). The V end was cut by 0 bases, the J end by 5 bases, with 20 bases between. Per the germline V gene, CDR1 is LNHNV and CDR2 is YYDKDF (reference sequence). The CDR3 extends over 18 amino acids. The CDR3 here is CATSRDVRGGSGENIQYF. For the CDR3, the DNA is TGTGCCACCAGCAGAGATGTCAGGGGCGGTTCCGGGGAAAACATTCAGTACTTC.

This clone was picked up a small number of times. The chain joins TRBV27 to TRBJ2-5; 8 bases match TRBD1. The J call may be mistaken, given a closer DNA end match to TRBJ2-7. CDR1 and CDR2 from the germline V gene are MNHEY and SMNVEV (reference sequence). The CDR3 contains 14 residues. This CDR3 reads CASRGNRGFDEQYF. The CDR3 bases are TGTGCCAGCCGGGGGAACAGGGGGTTCGACGAGCAGTACTTC.

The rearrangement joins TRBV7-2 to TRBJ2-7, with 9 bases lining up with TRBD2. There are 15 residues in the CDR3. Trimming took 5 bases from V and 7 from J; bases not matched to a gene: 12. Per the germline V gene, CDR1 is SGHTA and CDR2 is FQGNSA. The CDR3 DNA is TGTGCCAGCAGCGCCGGGTCTAGCGGGGCGAGGGAGCAGTACTTC. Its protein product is CASSAGSSGAREQYF. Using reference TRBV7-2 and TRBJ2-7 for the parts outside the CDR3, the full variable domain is GAGVSQSPSNKVTEKGKDVELRCDPISGHTALYWYRQSLGQGLEFLIYFQGNSAPDKSGLPSDRFSAERTGGSVSTLTIQRTQQEDSAVYLCASSAGSSGAREQYFGPGTRLTVT.

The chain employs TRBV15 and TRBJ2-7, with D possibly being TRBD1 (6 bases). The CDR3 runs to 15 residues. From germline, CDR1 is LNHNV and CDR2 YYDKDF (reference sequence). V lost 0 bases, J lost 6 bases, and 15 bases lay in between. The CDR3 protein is CATSRDTQGLGEQYF. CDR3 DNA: TGTGCCACCAGCAGAGATACACAGGGTCTCGGCGAGCAGTACTTC. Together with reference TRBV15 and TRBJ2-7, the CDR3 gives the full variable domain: DAMVIQNPRYQVTQFGKPVTLSCSQTLNHNVMYWYQQKSSQAPKLLFHYYDKDFNNEADTPDNFQSRRPNTSFCFLDIRSPGLGDTAMYLCATSRDTQGLGEQYFGPGTRLTVT.

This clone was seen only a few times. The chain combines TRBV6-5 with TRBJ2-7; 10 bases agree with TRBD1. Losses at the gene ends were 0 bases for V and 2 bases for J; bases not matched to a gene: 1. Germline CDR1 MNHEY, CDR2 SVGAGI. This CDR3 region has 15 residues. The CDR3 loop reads CASSYSTGGPYEQYF. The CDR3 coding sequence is TGTGCCAGCAGTTACTCGACAGGGGGCCCCTACGAGCAGTACTTC.

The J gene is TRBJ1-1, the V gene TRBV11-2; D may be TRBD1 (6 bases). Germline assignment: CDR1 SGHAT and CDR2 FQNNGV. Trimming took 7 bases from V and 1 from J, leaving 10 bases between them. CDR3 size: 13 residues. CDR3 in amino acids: CASIWTANTEAFF. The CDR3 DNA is TGTGCCAGCATATGGACAGCGAACACTGAAGCTTTCTTT.

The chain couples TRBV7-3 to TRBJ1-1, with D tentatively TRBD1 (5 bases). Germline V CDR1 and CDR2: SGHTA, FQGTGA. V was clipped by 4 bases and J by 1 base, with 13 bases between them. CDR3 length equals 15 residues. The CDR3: CASSSGTGANTEAFF. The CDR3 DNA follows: TGTGCCAGCAGCTCCGGCACCGGGGCGAACACTGAAGCTTTCTTT. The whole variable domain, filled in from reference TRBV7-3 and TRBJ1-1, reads GAGVSQTPSNKVTEKGKYVELRCDPISGHTALYWYRQSLGQGPEFLIYFQGTGAADDSGLPNDRFFAVRPEGSVSTLKIQRTERGDSAVYLCASSSGTGANTEAFFGQGTRLTVV.

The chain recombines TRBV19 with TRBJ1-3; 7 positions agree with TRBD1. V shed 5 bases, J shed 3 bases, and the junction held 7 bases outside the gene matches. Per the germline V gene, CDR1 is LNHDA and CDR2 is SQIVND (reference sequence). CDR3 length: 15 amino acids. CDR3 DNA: TGTGCCAGTAGTCCGAAGGGGGCGAATGGAAACACCATATATTTT. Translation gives CASSPKGANGNTIYF. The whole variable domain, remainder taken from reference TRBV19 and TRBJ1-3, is DGGITQSPKYLFRKEGQNVTLSCEQNLNHDAMYWYRQDPGQGLRLIYYSQIVNDFQKGDIAEGYSVSREKKESFPLTVTSAQKNPTAFYLCASSPKGANGNTIYFGEGSWLTVV.

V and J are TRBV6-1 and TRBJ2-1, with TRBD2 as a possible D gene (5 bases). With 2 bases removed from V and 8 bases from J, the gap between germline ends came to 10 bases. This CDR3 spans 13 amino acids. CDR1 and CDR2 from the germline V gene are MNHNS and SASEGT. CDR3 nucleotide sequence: TGTGCCAGCAGTGAACGAGGGTGGGATGAGCAGTTCTTC. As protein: CASSERGWDEQFF.

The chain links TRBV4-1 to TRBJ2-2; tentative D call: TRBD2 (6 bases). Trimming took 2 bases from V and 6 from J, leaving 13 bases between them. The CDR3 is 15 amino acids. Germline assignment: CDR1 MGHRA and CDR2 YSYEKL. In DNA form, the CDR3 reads TGCGCCAGCAGCCAAATATGGGGGGTGGCCGGGGAGCTGTTTTTT. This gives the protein CASSQIWGVAGELFF.

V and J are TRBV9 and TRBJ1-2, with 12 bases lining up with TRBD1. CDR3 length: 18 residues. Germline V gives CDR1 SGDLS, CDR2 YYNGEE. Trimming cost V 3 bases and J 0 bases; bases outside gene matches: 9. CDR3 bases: TGTGCCAGCAGCGCTGCCCGGGACAGGGGGCTGCCTAACTATGGCTACACCTTC. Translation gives CASSAARDRGLPNYGYTF.